This T cell receptor (beta chain) came from a study of T cells in Graves' hyperthyroidism and ophthalmopathy. This clonotype was counted a few times. RNA transcripts yielded amplified TCR beta CDR3 regions. First-round RT-PCR of the TCR CDR3 relied on the HTBI primer set. TCRdb reprocessed the multiplex PCR reads via MiXCR and lists one record per CDR3 protein. The sample consists of around 300,000 distinct CDR3 sequences, roughly 13% of them appearing once. The sequence came from a woman aged 40 to 50 with Graves' hyperthyroidism. Input material: blood.

The CDR3 DNA follows: TGTGCCAGCAGCACCGAGGGGGCCCGCTCCTACGAGCAGTACTTC. Its translation is CASSTEGARSYEQYF. The chain carries TRBV9 and TRBJ2-7, with TRBD1 matching over 7 bases. This CDR3 comprises 15 residues. V shed 4 bases and J 0 bases; nucleotides not matched to a gene: 7. Per germline, CDR1 SGDLS and CDR2 YYNGEE.